A single T cell receptor (beta chain) is shown here with its context. The cohort comprised adults aged about 18 to 89 years residing in about 25 US areas. Cohort 3 recovery required two negative PCRs, clearance, or symptom resolution. The data originate from a study of blood T cell repertoires in COVID-19. This CDR3 spans 17 amino acids. Trimming took off 4 bases at V and 4 bases at J, with 22 bases between the two ends. Per germline, CDR1 MGHRA and CDR2 YSYEKL. Sequencing used immunoSEQ multiplex PCR; TCRdb keeps in-frame clones, though not all of them. The table has over 200,000 clones, more than 75% seen once.

The TCR comes from a man aged 18 to 35 who had recovered from COVID-19. This chain joins TRBV4-1 and TRBJ1-2; TRBD1 is a possible D gene (5 bases). Sequencing input: PBMCs or T cells enriched from blood (not recorded which). The DNA for the CDR3 is TGCGCCAGCAGCCGGGGCAGGGATCCCAGTGCCACCTATGGCTACACCTTC. This codes for CASSRGRDPSATYGYTF.